A single sample is the source of the 16 T cell receptor beta chains below, sequenced in a study of T-cell reconstitution after alpha-beta-depleted transplantation in children. Unique molecular identifiers were incorporated during preparation of the TCRbeta library. TCRdb recomputed calls from the PCR reads with MiXCR, one row per CDR3 protein. This sample carries 250,000 to 300,000 distinct CDR3 sequences, roughly a tenth of them seen once, and the ten largest clones take less than 9%. The sequences come from PBMCs, collected before TCRalphabeta/CD19-depleted stem cell transplant. These receptor sequences come from a boy less than two years old with acute myeloid leukemia, due to receive a stem cell transplant.

This clonotype was picked up a small number of times. This chain connects TRBV20-1 to TRBJ2-5, with 8 nucleotides matching TRBD2. This CDR3 region has 14 residues. Germline CDR1 DFQATT, CDR2 SNEGSKA (reference sequence). Trimming took 3 bases from V and 4 from J; bases not matched to a gene: 7. The CDR3 bases are TGCAGTGCTAGTCCAGCGGGGGAGGGAGAGACCCAGTACTTC. The encoded protein is CSASPAGEGETQYF.

This clonotype was recorded at least ten times. The genes are TRBV5-5 and TRBJ2-7; 8 bases are shared with TRBD1. Trimming removed 1 base from V and 3 bases from J; junction bases left unmatched: 6. CDR3 size: 15 residues. Germline V gene lookup returns CDR1 SGHKS and CDR2 YYEKEE (reference sequence). The CDR3: CASSLPRDRSYEQYF. CDR3 DNA: TGTGCCAGCAGCTTGCCCCGGGACAGGAGCTACGAGCAGTACTTC.

This clonotype has a handful of counts. The rearrangement joins TRBV6-1 to TRBJ2-3, with D tentatively TRBD1 or TRBD2 (5 bases each). CDR1 is MNHNS and CDR2 is SASEGT in the germline V gene. V lost 6 bases, J lost 1 base, and 17 bases lay in between. This CDR3 comprises 16 residues. CDR3 bases: TGTGCCAGCAGCCATCGGGACCGGAGAGGCACAGATACGCAGTATTTT. This codes for CASSHRDRRGTDTQYF.

Ten or more counts support this clonotype. The chain has TRBV4-2 and TRBJ2-7, with TRBD2 as a possible D gene (5 bases). This CDR3 spans 14 amino acids. Germline V gene lookup returns CDR1 LGHNA and CDR2 YNFKEQ. V was cut by 1 base and J by 5 bases, with 12 bases left in between. The CDR3 protein is CASSQGLAQDEQYF. The CDR3, as DNA: TGTGCCAGCAGCCAAGGGCTAGCCCAGGACGAGCAGTACTTC.

The chain is built from TRBV28 and TRBJ2-7; D is possibly TRBD1 (6 bases). Germline assignment: CDR1 MDHEN and CDR2 SYDVKM. Trimming pared 9 bases from V and 4 bases from J, leaving 10 bases between. This CDR3 contains 11 residues. CDR3 in amino acids: CASTGIYEQYF. The CDR3, as DNA: TGTGCCAGTACAGGGATTTACGAGCAGTACTTC.

This clonotype was found many times. V gene TRBV3-1 combines with J gene TRBJ2-7, with 8 bases aligning to TRBD1. CDR3 length equals 15 residues. After removal of 1 base from V and 2 bases from J, the junction contained 4 bases not matched to a gene. From germline, CDR1 is LGHDT and CDR2 YNNKEL (reference sequence). In nucleotides, the CDR3 is TGTGCCAGCAGCCAAGCAAGGACAGGGACCTACGAGCAGTACTTC. Protein sequence: CASSQARTGTYEQYF.

Many counts were recorded for this clonotype. The J gene is TRBJ2-1, the V gene TRBV21-1; the DNA was not compared with TRBD1, the D call given in the table. TRBV21-1 is classified as a pseudogene. The CDR3 runs 13 residues. DNA of the CDR3: TGTGCCAGCAGCAAAAAGACAGGGGGTGAGCAGTTCTTC. Its translation is CASSKKTGGEQFF.

This chain links TRBV7-9 with TRBJ2-7; D unresolved. CDR1 SEHNR and CDR2 FQNEAQ come from the germline V gene (reference sequence). The CDR3 has 13 residues. V was trimmed by 2 bases and J by 1 base, leaving 6 bases between them. The CDR3: CASSLQVSYEQYV. In DNA, the CDR3 is TGTGCCAGCAGCTTACAGGTTTCCTACGAGCAGTACGTC.

This clonotype has ten or more counts. The V gene is TRBV10-3, the J gene TRBJ2-2, with D perhaps matching TRBD1 or TRBD2 (5 bases each). This CDR3 has 13 residues. Trimming shortened V by 9 bases and J by 2 bases, and 10 bases separated the two germline ends. Germline lookup yields CDR1 ENHRY and CDR2 SYGVKD. The CDR3 region has the DNA TGTGCCATTCGGGACCAAAACACCGGGGAGCTGTTTTTT. Translating gives CAIRDQNTGELFF.

This clonotype was detected a few times. The J gene is TRBJ2-1, the V gene TRBV19; 11 bases align to TRBD2. The CDR3 runs 15 residues. Trimming at V came to 3 bases and at J to 8 bases, leaving 6 bases not matched to a gene. Germline V gene sequence: CDR1 LNHDA, CDR2 SQIVND (reference sequence). The chain's CDR3 is CASSIFLAGGYEQFF. Written as DNA, the CDR3 is TGTGCCAGTAGTATTTTCCTAGCGGGAGGATATGAGCAGTTCTTC.

This clonotype was found many times. V is TRBV7-2 and J is TRBJ1-5, with TRBD1 as a possible D gene (5 bases). Between the trimmed V and J ends, which lost 1 base and 9 bases, there was a span of 13 bases. The CDR3 spans 14 residues. The germline V gene has CDR1 SGHTA and CDR2 FQGNSA. The DNA for the CDR3 is TGTGCCAGCAGCTTAGGCTCGGGACTAGGGCCCCAGCATTTT. As protein: CASSLGSGLGPQHF.

The CDR3 here is CASSPGQGIRNEQFF. CDR3 in DNA: TGTGCCAGCAGCCCGGGACAGGGCATTAGGAATGAGCAGTTCTTC. The chain carries TRBV4-2 and TRBJ2-1; 9 nucleotides agree with TRBD1. V lost 4 bases and J lost 7; bases outside the gene matches: 8. Looked up from germline, CDR1 is LGHNA and CDR2 is YNFKEQ. The CDR3 spans 15 residues.

This clonotype has just a few counts. This rearrangement joins TRBV12-3 or TRBV12-4 to TRBJ1-5; D is undetermined. The CDR3 has 14 amino acids. V lost 8 bases and J lost 1, with 12 bases in between. DNA of the CDR3: TGTGCCAGCGACAACCTGGGGAGCAATCAGCCCCAGCATTTT. This sequence encodes CASDNLGSNQPQHF.

This clonotype showed up just a few times. The V call is TRBV20-1, the J call TRBJ2-2; TRBD1 might be the D (6 bases). This CDR3 spans 15 amino acids. The germline gives CDR1 DFQATT, CDR2 SNEGSKA (reference sequence). V lost 5 bases to trimming and J lost 0 bases, with 13 bases between them. CDR3 in amino acids: CSAATGLSNTGELFF. The CDR3 nucleotides are TGCAGTGCTGCTACAGGGCTGTCGAACACCGGGGAGCTGTTTTTT.

This clonotype was counted ten times or more. This chain joins TRBV6-5 and TRBJ2-7; a possible D gene is TRBD2 (6 bases). CDR1 and CDR2 (germline): MNHEY, SVGAGI. With 2 bases removed from V and 3 bases from J, the gap between germline ends came to 8 bases. The CDR3 covers 13 residues. The CDR3 DNA sequence: TGTGCCAGCAGTTACAGGGACTTCTACGAGCAGTACTTC. Its translation: CASSYRDFYEQYF.

The sample holds many counts of this clonotype. The rearrangement links TRBV4-2 to TRBJ2-7; 11 bases align to TRBD2. The ends lost 0 bases at V and 6 bases at J; junction bases unmatched: 7. The CDR3 is 16 amino acids. Germline CDR1 is LGHNA and CDR2 is YNFKEQ. CDR3 residues: CASSQDVAGGPGEQYF. The CDR3, as DNA: TGTGCCAGCAGCCAAGATGTAGCGGGGGGGCCGGGCGAGCAGTACTTC.